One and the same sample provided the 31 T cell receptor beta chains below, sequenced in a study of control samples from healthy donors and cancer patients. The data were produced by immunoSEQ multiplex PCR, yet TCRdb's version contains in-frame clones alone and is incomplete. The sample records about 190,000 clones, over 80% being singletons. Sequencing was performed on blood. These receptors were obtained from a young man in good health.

The CDR3 DNA is TGTGCCAGCAGTGCGGGAGGGGGCGGAAGGGCAGATACGCAGTATTTT. Its translation is CASSAGGGGRADTQYF. This chain connects TRBV6-1 to TRBJ2-3; D possibly corresponds to TRBD2 (8 bases). V gave up 4 bases and J gave up 4 bases, with 18 bases separating them. Germline V lookup: CDR1 MNHNS, CDR2 SASEGT. The CDR3 is 16 amino acids.

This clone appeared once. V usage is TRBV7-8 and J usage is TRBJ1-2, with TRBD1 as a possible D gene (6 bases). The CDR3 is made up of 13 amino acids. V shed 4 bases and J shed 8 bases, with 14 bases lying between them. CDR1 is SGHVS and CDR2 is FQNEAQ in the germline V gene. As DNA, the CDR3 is TGTGCCAGCAGCTCCCGGGGGGACATAGGCTACACCTTC. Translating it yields CASSSRGDIGYTF. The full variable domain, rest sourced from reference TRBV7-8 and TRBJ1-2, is GAGVSQSPRYKVAKRGQDVALRCDPISGHVSLFWYQQALGQGPEFLTYFQNEAQLDKSGLPSDRFFAERPEGSVSTLKIQRTQQEDSAVYLCASSSRGDIGYTFGSGTRLTVV.

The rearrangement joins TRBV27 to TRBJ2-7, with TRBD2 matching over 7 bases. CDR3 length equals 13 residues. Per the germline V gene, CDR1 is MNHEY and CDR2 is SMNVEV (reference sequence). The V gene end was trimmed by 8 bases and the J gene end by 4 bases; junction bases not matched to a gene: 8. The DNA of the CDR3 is TGTGCCAGCTGCAGGACGGGGGGTTACGAGCAGTACTTC. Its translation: CASCRTGGYEQYF.

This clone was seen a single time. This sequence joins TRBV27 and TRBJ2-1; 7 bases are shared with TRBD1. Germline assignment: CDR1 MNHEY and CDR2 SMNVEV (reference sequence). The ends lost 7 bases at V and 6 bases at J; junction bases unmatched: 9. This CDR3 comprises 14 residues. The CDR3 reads CASTTGTEPNEQFF. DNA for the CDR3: TGTGCCAGCACCACCGGGACAGAGCCCAATGAGCAGTTCTTC.

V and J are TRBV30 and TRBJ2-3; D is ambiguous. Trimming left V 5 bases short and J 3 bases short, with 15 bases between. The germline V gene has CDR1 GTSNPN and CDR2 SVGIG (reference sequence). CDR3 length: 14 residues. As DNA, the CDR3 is TGTGCCTGGTCGGAACCTGACCGGACAGATACGCAGTATTTT. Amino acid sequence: CAWSEPDRTDTQYF.

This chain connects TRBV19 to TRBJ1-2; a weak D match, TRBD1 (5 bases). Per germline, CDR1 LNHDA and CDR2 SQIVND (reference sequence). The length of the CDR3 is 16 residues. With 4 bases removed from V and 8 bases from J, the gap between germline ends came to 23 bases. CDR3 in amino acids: CASSTQTFPGTGGYTF. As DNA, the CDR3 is TGTGCCAGTAGTACACAAACCTTTCCAGGGACGGGAGGCTACACCTTC.

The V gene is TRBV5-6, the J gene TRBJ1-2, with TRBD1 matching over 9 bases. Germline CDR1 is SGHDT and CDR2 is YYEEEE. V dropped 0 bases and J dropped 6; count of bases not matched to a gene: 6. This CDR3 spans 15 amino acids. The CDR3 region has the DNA TGTGCCAGCAGCTTGGACAGGGGGCTTCAGGATGGCTACACCTTC. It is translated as CASSLDRGLQDGYTF.

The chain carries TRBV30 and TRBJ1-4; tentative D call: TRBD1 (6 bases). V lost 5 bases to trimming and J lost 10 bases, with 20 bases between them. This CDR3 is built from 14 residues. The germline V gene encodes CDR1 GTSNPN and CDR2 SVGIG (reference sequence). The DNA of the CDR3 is TGTGCCTGGCGGCGGGACACGGGCCTGGGAAAACTGTTTTTT. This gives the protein CAWRRDTGLGKLFF.

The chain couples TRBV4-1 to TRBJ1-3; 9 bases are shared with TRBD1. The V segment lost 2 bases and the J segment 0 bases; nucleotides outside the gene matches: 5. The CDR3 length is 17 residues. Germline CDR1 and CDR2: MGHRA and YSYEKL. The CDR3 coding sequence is TGCGCCAGCAGCCAACAGACAGGGGGATACTCTGGAAACACCATATATTTT. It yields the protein CASSQQTGGYSGNTIYF.

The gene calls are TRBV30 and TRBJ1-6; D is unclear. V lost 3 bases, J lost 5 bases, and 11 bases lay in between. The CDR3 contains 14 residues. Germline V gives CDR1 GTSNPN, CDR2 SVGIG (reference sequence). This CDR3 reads CAWRPGLHNSPLHF. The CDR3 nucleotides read TGTGCCTGGAGGCCAGGACTGCATAATTCACCCCTCCACTTT.

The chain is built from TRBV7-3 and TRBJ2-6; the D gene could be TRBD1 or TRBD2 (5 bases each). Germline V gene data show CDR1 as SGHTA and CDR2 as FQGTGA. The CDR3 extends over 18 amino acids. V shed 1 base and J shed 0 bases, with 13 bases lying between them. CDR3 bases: TGTGCCAGCAGCTTAAAGAGGGACCGTAACTCTGGGGCCAACGTCCTGACTTTC. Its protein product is CASSLKRDRNSGANVLTF.

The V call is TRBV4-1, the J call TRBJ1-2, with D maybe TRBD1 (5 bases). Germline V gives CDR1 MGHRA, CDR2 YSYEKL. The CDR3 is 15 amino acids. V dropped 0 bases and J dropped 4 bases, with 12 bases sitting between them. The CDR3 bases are TGCGCCAGCAGCCAAGAGGGGCAGGGTCCCTATGGCTACACCTTC. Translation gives CASSQEGQGPYGYTF.

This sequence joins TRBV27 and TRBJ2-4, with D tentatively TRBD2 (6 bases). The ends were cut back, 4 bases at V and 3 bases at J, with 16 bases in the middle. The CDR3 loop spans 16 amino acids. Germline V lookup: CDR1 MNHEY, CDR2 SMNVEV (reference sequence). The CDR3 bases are TGTGCCAGCAGTTCCCTGTCCTCGGGAGTCAAAAACATTCAGTACTTC. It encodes CASSSLSSGVKNIQYF.

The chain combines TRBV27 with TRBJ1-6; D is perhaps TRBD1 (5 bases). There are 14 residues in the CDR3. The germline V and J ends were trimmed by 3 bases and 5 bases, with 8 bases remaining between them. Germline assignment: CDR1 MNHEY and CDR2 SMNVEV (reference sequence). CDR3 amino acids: CASSFGADNSPLHF. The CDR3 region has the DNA TGTGCCAGCAGTTTTGGGGCAGATAATTCACCCCTCCACTTT.

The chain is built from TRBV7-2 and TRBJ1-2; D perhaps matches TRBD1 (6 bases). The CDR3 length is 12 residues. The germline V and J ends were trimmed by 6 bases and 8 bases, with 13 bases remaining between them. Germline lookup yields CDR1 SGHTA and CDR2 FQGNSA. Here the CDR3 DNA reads TGTGCCAGCAGTTGGGGCCAGGGGGGCTACACCTTC. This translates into CASSWGQGGYTF.

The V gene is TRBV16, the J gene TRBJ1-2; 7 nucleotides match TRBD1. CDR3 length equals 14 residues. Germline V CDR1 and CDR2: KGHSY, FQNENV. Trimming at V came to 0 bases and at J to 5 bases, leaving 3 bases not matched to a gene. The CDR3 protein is CASSQSGTDYGYTF. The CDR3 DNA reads TGTGCCAGCAGCCAATCCGGGACAGATTATGGCTACACCTTC.

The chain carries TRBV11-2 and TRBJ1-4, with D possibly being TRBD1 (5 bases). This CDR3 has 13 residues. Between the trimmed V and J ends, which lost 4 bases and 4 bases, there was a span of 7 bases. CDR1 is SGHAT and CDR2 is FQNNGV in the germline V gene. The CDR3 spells CASSSDSNEKLFF. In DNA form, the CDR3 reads TGTGCCAGCAGCTCAGACAGTAATGAAAAACTGTTTTTT.

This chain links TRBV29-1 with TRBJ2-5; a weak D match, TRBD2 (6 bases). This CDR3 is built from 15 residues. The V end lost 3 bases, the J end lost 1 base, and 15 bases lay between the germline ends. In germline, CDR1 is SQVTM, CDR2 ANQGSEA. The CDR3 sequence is CSVDGRGKFQETQYF. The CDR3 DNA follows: TGCAGCGTTGACGGACGGGGGAAATTCCAAGAGACCCAGTACTTC.

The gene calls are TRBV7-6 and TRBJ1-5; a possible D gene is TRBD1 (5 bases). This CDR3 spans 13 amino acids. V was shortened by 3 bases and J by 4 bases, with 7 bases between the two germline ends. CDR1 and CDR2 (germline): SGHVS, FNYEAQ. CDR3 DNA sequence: TGTGCCAGCAGCTTGACAGAAAATCAGCCCCAGCATTTT. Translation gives CASSLTENQPQHF.

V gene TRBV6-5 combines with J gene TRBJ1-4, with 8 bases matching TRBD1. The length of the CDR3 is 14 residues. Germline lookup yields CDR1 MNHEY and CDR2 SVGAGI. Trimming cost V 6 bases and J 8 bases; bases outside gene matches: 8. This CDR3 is CASRDQGAIEKLFF. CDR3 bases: TGTGCCAGCAGGGACCAGGGGGCCATCGAAAAACTGTTTTTT.

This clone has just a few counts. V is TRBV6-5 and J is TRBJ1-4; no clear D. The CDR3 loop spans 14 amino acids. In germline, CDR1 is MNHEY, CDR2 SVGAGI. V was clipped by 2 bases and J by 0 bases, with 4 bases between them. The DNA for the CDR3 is TGTGCCAGCAGTTACACATCAACTAATGAAAAACTGTTTTTT. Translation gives CASSYTSTNEKLFF.

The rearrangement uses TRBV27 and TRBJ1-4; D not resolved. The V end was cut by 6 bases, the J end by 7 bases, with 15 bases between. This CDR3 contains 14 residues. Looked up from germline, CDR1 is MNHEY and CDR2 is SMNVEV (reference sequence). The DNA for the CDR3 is TGTGCCAGCAGACTCCACCTCGGTAGTGAAAAACTGTTTTTT. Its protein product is CASRLHLGSEKLFF.

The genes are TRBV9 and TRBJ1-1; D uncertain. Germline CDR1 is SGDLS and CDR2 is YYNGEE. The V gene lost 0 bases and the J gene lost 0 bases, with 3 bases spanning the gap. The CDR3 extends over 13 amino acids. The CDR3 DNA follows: TGTGCCAGCAGCGTAGCGATGAACACTGAAGCTTTCTTT. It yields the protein CASSVAMNTEAFF.

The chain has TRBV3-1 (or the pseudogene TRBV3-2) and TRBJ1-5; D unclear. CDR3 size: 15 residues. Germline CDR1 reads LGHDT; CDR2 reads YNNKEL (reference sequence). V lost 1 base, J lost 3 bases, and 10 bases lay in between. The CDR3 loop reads CASSQGGRNNQPQHF. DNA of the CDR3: TGTGCCAGCAGCCAAGGAGGGCGCAACAATCAGCCCCAGCATTTT.

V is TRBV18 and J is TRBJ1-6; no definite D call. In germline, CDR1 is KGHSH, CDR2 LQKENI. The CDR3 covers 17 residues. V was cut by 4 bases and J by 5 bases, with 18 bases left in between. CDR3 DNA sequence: TGTGCCAGCTCACGATCTCTGGACCGAGGAGATAATTCACCCCTCCACTTT. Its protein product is CASSRSLDRGDNSPLHF.

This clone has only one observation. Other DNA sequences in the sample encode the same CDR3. For the CDR3, the DNA is TGCGCCAGCAGCTTGGACGGTTACAATGAGCAGTTCTTC. Its translation is CASSLDGYNEQFF. V and J are TRBV5-1 and TRBJ2-1; D not resolved. CDR1 SGHRS and CDR2 YFSETQ come from the germline V gene. There are 13 residues in the CDR3. The V gene lost 0 bases and the J gene lost 4 bases, with 5 bases spanning the gap.

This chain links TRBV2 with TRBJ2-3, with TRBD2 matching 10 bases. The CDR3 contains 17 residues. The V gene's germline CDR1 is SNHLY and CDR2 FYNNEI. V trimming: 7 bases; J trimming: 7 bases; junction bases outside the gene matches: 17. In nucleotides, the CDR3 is TGTGCCAGCAAGGACACTCCAGCGGGGGGGTTTAGAAATACGCAGTATTTT. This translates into CASKDTPAGGFRNTQYF.

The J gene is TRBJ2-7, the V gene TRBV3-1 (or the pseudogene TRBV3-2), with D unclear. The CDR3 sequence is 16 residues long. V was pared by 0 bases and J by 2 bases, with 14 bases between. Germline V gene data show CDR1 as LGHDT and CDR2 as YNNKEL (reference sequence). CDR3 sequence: CASSQDLTVLTYEQYF. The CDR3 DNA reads TGTGCCAGCAGCCAAGATCTTACAGTACTGACCTACGAGCAGTACTTC.

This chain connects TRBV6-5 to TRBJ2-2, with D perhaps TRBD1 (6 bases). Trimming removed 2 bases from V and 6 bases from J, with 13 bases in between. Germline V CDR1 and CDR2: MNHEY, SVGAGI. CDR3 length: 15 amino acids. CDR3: CASSYTTGGSGELFF. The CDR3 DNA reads TGTGCCAGCAGTTACACGACAGGAGGTTCCGGGGAGCTGTTTTTT.

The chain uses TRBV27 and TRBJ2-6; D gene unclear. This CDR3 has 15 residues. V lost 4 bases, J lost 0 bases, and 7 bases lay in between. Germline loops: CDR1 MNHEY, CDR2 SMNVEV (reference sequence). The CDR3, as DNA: TGTGCCAGCAGTTATGGCAGCTCTGGGGCCAACGTCCTGACTTTC. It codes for CASSYGSSGANVLTF.

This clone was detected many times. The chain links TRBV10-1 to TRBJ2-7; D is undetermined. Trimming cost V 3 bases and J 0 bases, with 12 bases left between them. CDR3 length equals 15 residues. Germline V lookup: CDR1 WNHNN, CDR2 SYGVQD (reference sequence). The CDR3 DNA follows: TGCGCCAGCAGTGATATTGCCGATCCCTCCTACGAGCAGTACTTC. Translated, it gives CASSDIADPSYEQYF.